These T cell receptor beta chains were read from a single sample in a study of T cells in Graves' hyperthyroidism and ophthalmopathy. Using its own MiXCR run on the multiplex PCR reads, TCRdb lists one record per CDR3 protein. The sample contains some 600,000 distinct CDR3 sequences, 11% to 15% of which appear only once. Sequenced sample: blood. Receptors originate from a woman in her 30s with Graves' hyperthyroidism that later progressed to Graves' ophthalmopathy. The conserved cysteine and the conserved F or W are not part of the CDR3 here. D genes are given only for firm matches.

j_call: TRBJ1-2
d_call: .
v_call: TRBV4-1
cdr3_aa: ASSQPAKSNYGYT

j_call: TRBJ2-1
d_call: TRBD2
v_call: TRBV6-1
cdr3_aa: ASSPTTSGSYNEQF

j_call: TRBJ1-3
d_call: .
v_call: TRBV19
cdr3_aa: ASSIAPELLSGNTIY

j_call: TRBJ2-7
d_call: .
v_call: TRBV9
cdr3_aa: ASTEGTSMTEQY

j_call: TRBJ2-7
d_call: TRBD2
v_call: TRBV5-1
cdr3_aa: ASSLVLAGASIEQY

j_call: TRBJ2-7
d_call: TRBD1
v_call: TRBV29-1
cdr3_aa: SASPGTGLYEQY

j_call: TRBJ1-4
d_call: .
v_call: TRBV20-1
cdr3_aa: SANGREKLF

j_call: TRBJ2-3
d_call: .
v_call: TRBV6-5
cdr3_aa: ASSYSFVPSTDTQY

j_call: TRBJ2-1
d_call: .
v_call: TRBV20-1
cdr3_aa: SAVLLASSYNEQF

j_call: TRBJ2-2
d_call: TRBD1
v_call: TRBV15
cdr3_aa: ATSSGRTGRAGELF

j_call: TRBJ2-3
d_call: .
v_call: TRBV29-1
cdr3_aa: SVEGLVGTDTQY

j_call: TRBJ1-1
d_call: TRBD1
v_call: TRBV28
cdr3_aa: ASRPNWDRGGNTEAF

j_call: TRBJ1-4
d_call: .
v_call: TRBV12-3/TRBV12-4
cdr3_aa: ASSASGAANEKLF

j_call: TRBJ2-2
d_call: .
v_call: TRBV7-9
cdr3_aa: ASSPDGTGELF

j_call: TRBJ2-7
d_call: .
v_call: TRBV29-1
cdr3_aa: SVRRDYEQY

j_call: TRBJ2-5
d_call: .
v_call: TRBV20-1
cdr3_aa: SATLNGGSETQY

j_call: TRBJ1-5
d_call: .
v_call: TRBV28
cdr3_aa: ASSPQTGFQPQH

j_call: TRBJ1-1
d_call: .
v_call: TRBV7-3
cdr3_aa: ASSLNEDSKAF

j_call: TRBJ2-3
d_call: TRBD2
v_call: TRBV20-1
cdr3_aa: SARVLAGGRHTDTQY

j_call: TRBJ2-4
d_call: TRBD2
v_call: TRBV18
cdr3_aa: ASSQSTSGAGNIQY

j_call: TRBJ2-7
d_call: .
v_call: TRBV30
cdr3_aa: AWDEVNYEQY

j_call: TRBJ2-4
d_call: .
v_call: TRBV9
cdr3_aa: ASSAGVENIQY

j_call: TRBJ1-2
d_call: .
v_call: TRBV7-9
cdr3_aa: ASSLAVRELTMGGYT

j_call: TRBJ1-6
d_call: TRBD1
v_call: TRBV20-1
cdr3_aa: SARRQGASYNSPLH

j_call: TRBJ2-5
d_call: .
v_call: TRBV29-1
cdr3_aa: SVKDGPETQY

j_call: TRBJ1-1
d_call: .
v_call: TRBV18
cdr3_aa: ASSPAGDTEAF

j_call: TRBJ1-4
d_call: .
v_call: TRBV18
cdr3_aa: ASSPRGPAEKLF

j_call: TRBJ1-2
d_call: .
v_call: TRBV5-1
cdr3_aa: ASSNSYGYT